These T cell receptor beta chains were read from a single sample in a study of breast tumors, draining lymph nodes, adjacent tissues. Using its own MiXCR run on the multiplex PCR reads, TCRdb lists one record per CDR3 protein. Of some 230,000 distinct CDR3 sequences listed, less than 40% are singletons. Sequencing used axillary lymph node tissue. These receptors were obtained from a female donor with breast cancer. Some clones in this sample may be carry-over from other donors' samples. Each CDR3 is given with its conserved first and last residue. A D gene is named only where the DNA matches it firmly. Part of the rows lack a size; the others show once, few, many or a class for expanded clones.

cdr3_aa: CASSPSSNFGNTGELFF
cdr3_nt: TGTGCCAGCAGCCCATCTAGTAATTTCGGAAACACCGGGGAGCTGTTTTTT
j_call: TRBJ2-2
d_call: .
v_call: TRBV12-3/TRBV12-4
clone_size: many

cdr3_aa: CASSGSGGNEQFF
cdr3_nt: TGTGCCAGCTCGGGTTCGGGGGGCAATGAGCAGTTCTTC
j_call: TRBJ2-1
d_call: TRBD2
v_call: TRBV18
clone_size: .

cdr3_aa: CASGWTGPSTDTQYF
cdr3_nt: TGTGCCAGTGGTTGGACAGGCCCGAGCACAGATACGCAGTATTTT
j_call: TRBJ2-3
d_call: TRBD1
v_call: TRBV19
clone_size: .

cdr3_aa: CATSNRDRVKDEQFF
cdr3_nt: TGTGCCACCAGCAACCGGGACAGGGTGAAGGATGAGCAGTTCTTC
j_call: TRBJ2-1
d_call: TRBD1
v_call: TRBV15
clone_size: many

cdr3_aa: CATSGTHNNEQFF
cdr3_nt: TGTGCCACCAGTGGGACACATAACAATGAGCAGTTCTTC
j_call: TRBJ2-1
d_call: .
v_call: TRBV24-1
clone_size: .

cdr3_aa: CASSPQPGTDPGANVLTF
cdr3_nt: TGTGCCAGCAGTCCCCAACCCGGGACAGATCCCGGGGCCAACGTCCTGACTTTC
j_call: TRBJ2-6
d_call: TRBD1
v_call: TRBV6-1
clone_size: .

cdr3_aa: CASSSQQGTYGYTF
cdr3_nt: TGTGCCAGCAGCTCCCAACAGGGGACCTATGGCTACACCTTC
j_call: TRBJ1-2
d_call: TRBD1
v_call: TRBV11-3
clone_size: many

cdr3_aa: CASIRTSGNSPLHF
cdr3_nt: TGTGCCAGCATCCGGACTAGCGGGAATTCACCCCTCCACTTT
j_call: TRBJ1-6
d_call: .
v_call: TRBV11-2
clone_size: .

cdr3_aa: CASTGIGNQPQHF
cdr3_nt: TGTGCCAGCACGGGTATTGGCAATCAGCCCCAGCATTTT
j_call: TRBJ1-5
d_call: .
v_call: TRBV6-1
clone_size: many

cdr3_aa: CARGSDSYEQYF
cdr3_nt: TGTGCTAGAGGTTCAGACTCCTACGAGCAGTACTTC
j_call: TRBJ2-7
d_call: .
v_call: TRBV7-2
clone_size: .

cdr3_aa: CASSYGVNYEQYF
cdr3_nt: TGCGCCAGCAGCTATGGGGTCAACTACGAGCAGTACTTC
j_call: TRBJ2-7
d_call: .
v_call: TRBV5-1
clone_size: many

cdr3_aa: CASRRGEVSVF
cdr3_nt: TGTGCCAGTAGGCGGGGGGAGGTTTCGGTTTTC
j_call: TRBJ1-2
d_call: .
v_call: TRBV19
clone_size: .

cdr3_aa: CASGLGGSYNEQFF
cdr3_nt: TGTGCTAGTGGTTTGGGGGGGTCATACAATGAGCAGTTCTTC
j_call: TRBJ2-1
d_call: .
v_call: TRBV12-5
clone_size: many

cdr3_aa: CASSDRGGFTGELFF
cdr3_nt: TGTGCCAGCAGTGATAGGGGGGGTTTCACCGGGGAGCTGTTTTTT
j_call: TRBJ2-2
d_call: .
v_call: TRBV2
clone_size: .

cdr3_aa: CASRRGADTQYF
cdr3_nt: TGTGCCAGCAGGCGTGGGGCAGATACGCAGTATTTT
j_call: TRBJ2-3
d_call: .
v_call: TRBV7-3
clone_size: .

cdr3_aa: CASSFPGQGRF
cdr3_nt: TGTGCCAGCAGCTTTCCGGGACAGGGCCGGTTT
j_call: TRBJ1-6
d_call: TRBD1
v_call: TRBV7-9
clone_size: many

cdr3_aa: CASSISAGGSYEQYF
cdr3_nt: TGTGCCAGTAGTATTTCCGCGGGAGGGTCCTACGAGCAGTACTTC
j_call: TRBJ2-7
d_call: TRBD2
v_call: TRBV19
clone_size: many

cdr3_aa: CATSRAGGRLGETQYF
cdr3_nt: TGTGCCACCAGCAGAGCCGGGGGGAGATTAGGGGAGACCCAGTACTTC
j_call: TRBJ2-5
d_call: TRBD2
v_call: TRBV15
clone_size: once

cdr3_aa: CASSSRDRGLYEQYF
cdr3_nt: TGTGCCAGCAGCAGCCGGGACAGGGGCCTCTACGAGCAGTACTTC
j_call: TRBJ2-7
d_call: TRBD1
v_call: TRBV14
clone_size: once

cdr3_aa: CASRRGETNEKLFF
cdr3_nt: TGTGCCAGCCGCCGCGGGGAAACTAATGAAAAACTGTTTTTT
j_call: TRBJ1-4
d_call: .
v_call: TRBV6-1
clone_size: many

cdr3_aa: CASSMGQGAGGYTF
cdr3_nt: TGTGCCAGTAGTATGGGACAGGGGGCTGGTGGCTACACCTTC
j_call: TRBJ1-2
d_call: TRBD1
v_call: TRBV19
clone_size: many

cdr3_aa: CSARGPGLAAHEQYF
cdr3_nt: TGCAGTGCTAGAGGCCCGGGGCTAGCAGCCCACGAGCAGTACTTC
j_call: TRBJ2-7
d_call: .
v_call: TRBV20-1
clone_size: many

cdr3_aa: CASSSLGGLAGNRNEQFF
cdr3_nt: TGTGCCAGTAGTTCCCTAGGGGGACTAGCGGGAAATAGGAATGAGCAGTTCTTC
j_call: TRBJ2-1
d_call: TRBD2
v_call: TRBV19
clone_size: many

cdr3_aa: CATSARGSHGPTNEKLFF
cdr3_nt: TGTGCCACCAGTGCTAGAGGGTCCCATGGACCAACTAATGAAAAACTGTTTTTT
j_call: TRBJ1-4
d_call: .
v_call: TRBV24-1
clone_size: once

cdr3_aa: CASSRNDRVYNEQFF
cdr3_nt: TGTGCCAGCAGCCGCAACGACAGGGTTTACAATGAGCAGTTCTTC
j_call: TRBJ2-1
d_call: TRBD1
v_call: TRBV12-3/TRBV12-4
clone_size: many

cdr3_aa: CASSVAERAGELFF
cdr3_nt: TGTGCCAGCAGTGTCGCTGAAAGGGCCGGGGAGCTGTTTTTT
j_call: TRBJ2-2
d_call: .
v_call: TRBV2
clone_size: many

cdr3_aa: CASSSTGNSPLHF
cdr3_nt: TGTGCCAGCAGCTCGACTGGGAATTCACCCCTCCACTTT
j_call: TRBJ1-6
d_call: .
v_call: TRBV11-2
clone_size: many

cdr3_aa: CASSLIVGANVLTF
cdr3_nt: TGTGCCAGCAGCTTGATTGTAGGGGCCAACGTCCTGACTTTC
j_call: TRBJ2-6
d_call: .
v_call: TRBV7-8
clone_size: .

cdr3_aa: CAIRGLAGASTDTQYF
cdr3_nt: TGTGCCATCAGGGGACTAGCGGGGGCGAGCACAGATACGCAGTATTTT
j_call: TRBJ2-3
d_call: TRBD2
v_call: TRBV10-3
clone_size: .

cdr3_aa: CASSVGLSKETQSF
cdr3_nt: TGTGCCAGCAGCGTAGGACTTAGCAAGGAGACCCAGTCCTTC
j_call: TRBJ2-5
d_call: .
v_call: TRBV9
clone_size: many

cdr3_aa: CASSEWGGTGNTIYF
cdr3_nt: TGCGCCAGCAGTGAGTGGGGGGGGACTGGAAACACCATATATTTT
j_call: TRBJ1-3
d_call: .
v_call: TRBV10-1
clone_size: .

cdr3_aa: CAWRTTSGRANEQFF
cdr3_nt: TGTGCCTGGAGGACAACTAGCGGGAGGGCGAATGAGCAGTTCTTC
j_call: TRBJ2-1
d_call: TRBD2
v_call: TRBV30
clone_size: .

cdr3_aa: CASSLVEREHNEQFF
cdr3_nt: TGTGCCAGCAGCTTAGTAGAGCGGGAACACAATGAGCAGTTCTTC
j_call: TRBJ2-1
d_call: TRBD2
v_call: TRBV7-9
clone_size: many